The 23 T cell receptor beta chains below were found in one sample sequenced in a study of T cell changes during pregnancy in multiple sclerosis. Produced via immunoSEQ multiplex PCR; TCRdb's table is partial and in-frame only. The repertoire includes around 56,000 clones, around nine tenths of them detected once, and about 0.4% sits in the top ten. The sequences come from CD4+ T cells from peripheral blood mononuclear cells, collected in the third trimester of pregnancy. Every receptor here comes from a female donor with multiple sclerosis, enrolled in a pregnancy study.

A few counts support this clone. This chain links TRBV7-9 with TRBJ1-1, with D unclear. V lost 4 bases and J 3 bases, leaving 9 bases between the germline ends. The CDR3 loop spans 13 amino acids. The V gene's germline CDR1 is SEHNR and CDR2 FQNEAQ (reference sequence). CDR3 loop: CASSSTPHTEAFF. The CDR3 coding sequence is TGTGCCAGCAGCTCAACACCCCACACTGAAGCTTTCTTT.

The chain recombines TRBV4-3 with TRBJ1-2, with 10 bases fitting TRBD1. The CDR3 has 17 amino acids. V dropped 2 bases and J dropped 8; count of bases not matched to a gene: 14. Germline loops: CDR1 LGHNA, CDR2 YSLEER. The CDR3 DNA sequence: TGCGCCAGCAGCCAAACCAATCCCGGGACAGGGGCTCGGGGCTACACCTTC. Translating gives CASSQTNPGTGARGYTF.

The chain uses TRBV5-1 and TRBJ1-2; 8 positions match TRBD1. Germline V gives CDR1 SGHRS, CDR2 YFSETQ. J was trimmed by 4 bases and V by 4 bases; bases with no gene match: 12. The CDR3 covers 16 residues. The CDR3 region is CASSPRTGKDGYGYTF. DNA for the CDR3: TGCGCCAGCAGCCCTCGGACAGGGAAAGATGGCTATGGCTACACCTTC.

Only one count was recorded for this clone. The chain joins TRBV28 to TRBJ1-2; 9 bases are shared with TRBD1. This CDR3 is built from 17 residues. The V segment lost 7 bases and the J segment 0 bases; nucleotides outside the gene matches: 12. Germline V gene sequence: CDR1 MDHEN, CDR2 SYDVKM. This chain's CDR3 is CASIPWDRERANYGYTF. In DNA form, the CDR3 reads TGTGCCAGCATTCCGTGGGACAGGGAACGAGCTAACTATGGCTACACCTTC.

This rearrangement joins TRBV19 to TRBJ1-2, with 9 bases aligning to TRBD1. Germline trimming cut 4 bases from V and 9 bases from J; bases unmatched to any gene: 3. The germline V gene has CDR1 LNHDA and CDR2 SQIVND (reference sequence). The CDR3 is 12 residues long. CDR3 protein: CASSRQGVSYTF. Written as DNA, the CDR3 is TGTGCCAGTAGTAGACAGGGGGTTAGCTACACCTTC.

J is TRBJ1-1 and V is TRBV27; tentatively, D is TRBD1 (5 bases). V lost 2 bases and J lost 3, with 10 bases in between. CDR1 and CDR2 from the germline V gene are MNHEY and SMNVEV (reference sequence). This CDR3 comprises 14 residues. The CDR3 DNA sequence: TGTGCCAGCAGTTTAGGCAGGGTTGACACTGAAGCTTTCTTT. It yields the protein CASSLGRVDTEAFF.

The chain joins TRBV10-2 to TRBJ2-1; 13 positions match TRBD2. The germline V gene has CDR1 WSHSY and CDR2 SAAADI. The CDR3 spans 16 residues. J gave up 8 bases and V 6 bases, and 10 bases lay outside the gene matches. CDR3 sequence (DNA): TGCGCCAGCAGGGACCATACTGGACTAGCGGGAGATGAGCAGTTCTTC. It codes for CASRDHTGLAGDEQFF.

In this sample, this clone turned up once. The chain carries TRBV30 and TRBJ1-4; TRBD1 might be the D (6 bases). Germline CDR1 is GTSNPN and CDR2 is SVGIG (reference sequence). The CDR3 totals 15 residues. Trimming removed 3 bases at V and 0 bases at J, with 11 bases between. CDR3 loop: CAWSEGQSTNEKLFF. For the CDR3, the DNA is TGTGCCTGGAGCGAAGGACAGTCAACTAATGAAAAACTGTTTTTT.

The rearrangement links TRBV7-8 to TRBJ1-5; 7 nucleotides agree with TRBD1. The CDR3 runs 15 residues. Germline assignment: CDR1 SGHVS and CDR2 FQNEAQ. With V trimmed by 5 bases and J by 5 bases, 9 bases remained unmatched. This CDR3 is CASSRTGLRDQPQHF. The CDR3 DNA sequence: TGTGCCAGCAGCCGGACAGGCCTAAGGGATCAGCCCCAGCATTTT.

The genes are TRBV18 and TRBJ2-7; TRBD2 agrees at 15 bases. The germline CDR1 and CDR2 sequences are KGHSH and LQKENI. The CDR3 has 15 amino acids. J was trimmed by 5 bases and V by 4 bases; bases with no gene match: 3. The chain's CDR3 is CASSRWTSGRDEQYF. The CDR3 DNA is TGTGCCAGCTCACGTTGGACTAGCGGGAGGGACGAGCAGTACTTC.

The sample holds one count of this clone. The chain carries TRBV18 and TRBJ1-1; possibly TRBD1 for D (5 bases). Trimming took off 3 bases at V and 5 bases at J, with 22 bases between the two ends. This CDR3 contains 17 residues. CDR1 is KGHSH, CDR2 LQKENI, per germline. The CDR3 loop is CASSPRWGDPGETEAFF. CDR3 in DNA: TGTGCCAGCTCACCCCGGTGGGGGGACCCCGGGGAGACTGAAGCTTTCTTT.

This clone was seen many times. Different DNA sequences within this sample yield the same CDR3. The gene calls are TRBV6-5 and TRBJ1-1; TRBD1 might be the D (6 bases). With 5 bases removed from V and 3 bases from J, the gap between germline ends came to 10 bases. This CDR3 comprises 13 residues. Germline V gene sequence: CDR1 MNHEY, CDR2 SVGAGI. This chain's CDR3 is CASSPRTDTEAFF. The DNA for the CDR3 is TGTGCCAGCAGTCCAAGGACAGACACTGAAGCTTTCTTT.

The chain has TRBV5-8 and TRBJ2-3; tentatively, D is TRBD2 (5 bases). CDR1 SGHTS and CDR2 YDEGEE come from the germline V gene. Deletions cut 9 bases from V and 6 bases from J, with 17 bases between. This CDR3 contains 13 residues. The CDR3 sequence is CATRAPGVDTQYF. The CDR3 nucleotides read TGTGCCACCCGAGCCCCCGGGGTGGATACGCAGTATTTT.

The rearrangement uses TRBV6-1 and TRBJ2-3; tentative D call: TRBD2 (7 bases). Deletions cut 7 bases from V and 2 bases from J, with 16 bases between. The CDR3 contains 15 residues. Germline V gene data show CDR1 as MNHNS and CDR2 as SASEGT. The CDR3 DNA is TGTGCCAGCACCATGGGGCGGGGGCACACAGATACGCAGTATTTT. Translated: CASTMGRGHTDTQYF.

The rearrangement uses TRBV7-6 and TRBJ1-2, with 9 nucleotides matching TRBD1. There are 15 residues in the CDR3. Per germline, CDR1 SGHVS and CDR2 FNYEAQ. The V and J ends lost 0 bases and 8 bases, in that order; junction bases with no gene match: 7. CDR3 nucleotides: TGTGCCAGCAGCTTAGCGGACAGGGGATGGATCGGCTACACCTTC. This gives the protein CASSLADRGWIGYTF.

The CDR3 sequence is CASGTGNRGVKGYTF. The CDR3 bases are TGTGCCAGCGGGACGGGGAACAGGGGGGTCAAAGGCTACACCTTC. The V call is TRBV6-5, the J call TRBJ1-2; 8 bases agree with TRBD1. V shed 8 bases, J shed 8 bases, and the junction held 16 bases outside the gene matches. Germline values: CDR1 MNHEY, CDR2 SVGAGI. The CDR3 is 15 amino acids.

This chain joins TRBV2 and TRBJ2-1, with unresolved D. Germline V gene sequence: CDR1 SNHLY, CDR2 FYNNEI. CDR3 length: 12 residues. Trimming took 8 bases from V and 7 from J, leaving 12 bases between them. For the CDR3, the DNA is TGTGCCAGCCGCCCGGTGGTTAATGAGCAGTTCTTC. Its translation is CASRPVVNEQFF. The full variable domain, completed using reference TRBV2 and TRBJ2-1, is EPEVTQTPSHQVTQMGQEVILRCVPISNHLYFYWYRQILGQKVEFLVSFYNNEISEKSEIFDDQFSVERPDGSNFTLKIRSTKLEDSAMYFCASRPVVNEQFFGPGTRLTVL.

The chain joins TRBV7-8 to TRBJ1-1; perhaps TRBD1 as D (5 bases). Looked up from germline, CDR1 is SGHVS and CDR2 is FQNEAQ. CDR3 length equals 14 residues. V was trimmed by 1 base and J by 7 bases, leaving 13 bases between them. CDR3 DNA: TGTGCCAGCAGCTTAGGGAGACAGAGGCTTGAAGCTTTCTTT. This sequence encodes CASSLGRQRLEAFF.

The chain recombines TRBV18 with TRBJ2-7; D is possibly TRBD2 (7 bases). There are 15 residues in the CDR3. V lost 2 bases to trimming and J lost 1 base, with 12 bases between them. Per the germline V gene, CDR1 is KGHSH and CDR2 is LQKENI. CDR3 bases: TGTGCCAGCTCACCAAGGGGGGAGGGATCCTACGAGCAGTACTTC. This codes for CASSPRGEGSYEQYF.

The count of this clone is one. The chain carries TRBV19 and TRBJ1-5, with D perhaps TRBD1 (5 bases). Deletions cut 2 bases from V and 6 bases from J, with 17 bases between. Looked up from germline, CDR1 is LNHDA and CDR2 is SQIVND (reference sequence). This CDR3 is built from 16 residues. CDR3 sequence (DNA): TGTGCCAGTAGTATATTCCATAGCGGTGGGGGTCAGCCCCAGCATTTT. Translating gives CASSIFHSGGGQPQHF.

The rearrangement joins TRBV6-5 to TRBJ1-3; the D is unclear. Germline CDR1 is MNHEY and CDR2 is SVGAGI. CDR3 length: 15 residues. Trimming took 7 bases from V and 1 from J, leaving 14 bases between them. CDR3 DNA: TGTGCCAGCACTAGATCGGTCCTTTCTGGAAACACCATATATTTT. This encodes CASTRSVLSGNTIYF.

In its sample, this clone was seen once. This rearrangement joins TRBV7-7 to TRBJ2-3; D call uncertain. This CDR3 comprises 15 residues. V dropped 2 bases and J dropped 0 bases, with 9 bases sitting between them. CDR1 and CDR2 (germline): SSHAT, FNYEAQ (reference sequence). The CDR3 DNA is TGTGCCAGCAGCTTACAACCCACTAGCACAGATACGCAGTATTTT. Translated, it gives CASSLQPTSTDTQYF. Supplemented by reference TRBV7-7 and TRBJ2-3, the full variable domain reads GAGVSQSPRYKVTKRGQDVTLRCDPISSHATLYWYQQALGQGPEFLTYFNYEAQPDKSGLPSDRFSAERPEGSISTLTIQRTEQRDSAMYRCASSLQPTSTDTQYFGPGTRLTVL.

The chain is built from TRBV7-3 and TRBJ2-1; 7 bases are shared with TRBD2. There are 14 residues in the CDR3. Germline loops: CDR1 SGHTA, CDR2 FQGTGA. J gave up 8 bases and V 1 base, and 5 bases lay outside the gene matches. The CDR3 is CASSLRLAGDEQFF. The CDR3 nucleotides are TGTGCCAGCAGCTTAAGACTAGCAGGCGATGAGCAGTTCTTC.